This passage covers 22 T cell receptor beta chains from one sample sequenced in a study of blood T cell repertoires in COVID-19. Method: immunoSEQ multiplex PCR; TCRdb's copy keeps in-frame clones and lacks some. The sample comprises over 250,000 clones, roughly 91% of which are singletons, and just under 1% rests with the top ten. The sample taken for sequencing was peripheral blood. The source of these receptors is a woman between 35 and 50 years old who had recovered from COVID-19.

V is TRBV25-1 and J is TRBJ2-1; D may be TRBD2 (6 bases). The V end was cut by 4 bases, the J end by 9 bases, with 16 bases between. Germline V gene lookup returns CDR1 MGHDK and CDR2 SYGVNS. The CDR3 sequence is 14 residues long. The CDR3 reads CASSGRGLGSEQFF. The CDR3 DNA reads as TGTGCCAGCAGTGGTCGGGGGTTGGGGAGTGAGCAGTTCTTC.

The CDR3 bases are TGTGCCAGCAGCCCCCGGACAGGGCAGGGTGGCTACACCTTC. This codes for CASSPRTGQGGYTF. The J gene is TRBJ1-2, the V gene TRBV7-2; 8 bases align to TRBD1. Germline V CDR1 and CDR2: SGHTA, FQGNSA. V gave up 5 bases and J gave up 7 bases; unmatched junction bases: 9. The CDR3 contains 14 residues.

This chain joins TRBV6-6 and TRBJ2-7, with 12 bases fitting TRBD1. The CDR3 runs to 14 residues. In germline, CDR1 is MNHNY, CDR2 SVGAGI (reference sequence). Trimming removed 8 bases from V and 5 bases from J; junction bases left unmatched: 7. Here the CDR3 reads CASRRGDRGHEQYF. The CDR3, as DNA: TGTGCCAGCCGAAGGGGGGACAGGGGGCACGAGCAGTACTTC.

The CDR3 loop reads CASSRDPGANEKLFF. CDR3 in DNA: TGTGCCAGCAGCCGGGACCCAGGGGCAAATGAAAAACTGTTTTTT. This sequence joins TRBV2 and TRBJ1-4; D possibly corresponds to TRBD1 (6 bases). The germline V and J ends were trimmed by 6 bases and 5 bases, with 16 bases remaining between them. There are 15 residues in the CDR3. Per the germline V gene, CDR1 is SNHLY and CDR2 is FYNNEI.

The chain is built from TRBV19 and TRBJ2-7; TRBD1 matches at 7 bases. Per the germline V gene, CDR1 is LNHDA and CDR2 is SQIVND (reference sequence). The trim removed 6 bases at V and 1 base at J, leaving 0 bases unmatched. This CDR3 contains 12 residues. The CDR3 is CASRGQSYEQYF. The CDR3 DNA reads TGTGCCAGTAGGGGACAGTCCTACGAGCAGTACTTC.

The sample holds one count of this clone. The chain links TRBV7-2 to TRBJ2-3, with D hard to call. Germline V gene lookup returns CDR1 SGHTA and CDR2 FQGNSA. This CDR3 is built from 13 residues. Between the trimmed V and J ends, which lost 5 bases and 6 bases, there was a span of 12 bases. DNA of the CDR3: TGTGCCAGCAGCCCCTCAACCGGGGATACGCAGTATTTT. Protein sequence: CASSPSTGDTQYF.

The chain joins TRBV30 to TRBJ1-2; D ambiguous. This CDR3 comprises 12 residues. Trimming left V 2 bases short and J 6 bases short, with 10 bases between. In germline, CDR1 is GTSNPN, CDR2 SVGIG (reference sequence). This CDR3 is CAWSRSRHGYTF. The CDR3 bases are TGTGCCTGGAGTAGGTCCAGGCATGGCTACACCTTC.

The chain employs TRBV14 and TRBJ1-2, with 7 bases matching TRBD1. The V gene end was trimmed by 2 bases and the J gene end by 2 bases; junction bases not matched to a gene: 11. Germline CDR1 is SGHDN and CDR2 is FVKESK. The CDR3 totals 17 residues. This chain's CDR3 is CASSQYIRDSGNYGYTF. CDR3 sequence (DNA): TGTGCCAGCAGCCAATACATCCGGGACAGCGGCAACTATGGCTACACCTTC.

The CDR3 nucleotides read TGTGCCAGCAGCGTAGGGGGGCGGGAGGTTCTGGATGAGCAGTTCTTC. Its protein is CASSVGGREVLDEQFF. The V gene is TRBV9, the J gene TRBJ2-1; 8 bases align to TRBD2. The trim removed 0 bases at V and 8 bases at J, leaving 10 bases unmatched. This CDR3 contains 16 residues. Germline assignment: CDR1 SGDLS and CDR2 YYNGEE.

This clone showed up just a few times. J is TRBJ1-2 and V is TRBV3-1 (or the pseudogene TRBV3-2), with D unclear. The V gene's germline CDR1 is LGHDT and CDR2 YNNKEL (reference sequence). V was trimmed by 0 bases and J by 3 bases, leaving 8 bases between them. This CDR3 spans 14 amino acids. CDR3 region: CASSQDGRDYGYTF. DNA for the CDR3: TGTGCCAGCAGCCAAGATGGGCGGGACTATGGCTACACCTTC.

The chain combines TRBV3-1 (or the pseudogene TRBV3-2) with TRBJ2-1; D is undetermined. CDR3 length: 12 amino acids. The V end was cut by 4 bases, the J end by 3 bases, with 4 bases between. CDR1 and CDR2 (germline): LGHDT, YNNKEL (reference sequence). For the CDR3, the DNA is TGTGCCAGCAGCCGCTACTACAATGAGCAGTTCTTC. Its translation: CASSRYYNEQFF.

For the CDR3, the DNA is TGTGCCAGCAGCGGGACTGCCGATACGCAGTATTTT. This codes for CASSGTADTQYF. The chain recombines TRBV6-6 with TRBJ2-3; tentative D call: TRBD2 (6 bases). The CDR3 extends over 12 amino acids. Germline CDR1 is MNHNY and CDR2 is SVGAGI (reference sequence). V was cut by 6 bases and J by 6 bases, with 10 bases left in between.

This sequence joins TRBV7-2 and TRBJ1-2; maybe TRBD1 (5 bases). Germline V gene sequence: CDR1 SGHTA, CDR2 FQGNSA. The V end lost 2 bases, the J end lost 3 bases, and 13 bases lay between the germline ends. The CDR3 extends over 15 amino acids. CDR3: CASSLPAGTDYGYTF. The CDR3 region has the DNA TGTGCCAGCAGCTTACCGGCGGGGACGGACTATGGCTACACCTTC.

The chain is built from TRBV15 and TRBJ1-5; D is perhaps TRBD1 (6 bases). The CDR3 consists of 17 residues. Germline assignment: CDR1 LNHNV and CDR2 YYDKDF (reference sequence). The V end lost 2 bases, the J end lost 2 bases, and 16 bases lay between the germline ends. The CDR3, as DNA: TGTGCCACCAGCAGACCCACGGGGGGGGCCGGCAATCAGCCCCAGCATTTT. Protein sequence: CATSRPTGGAGNQPQHF.

Only one count was recorded for this clone. The V call is TRBV7-2, the J call TRBJ2-5, with TRBD2 matching over 7 bases. Unmatched junction bases numbered 8, after V lost 8 bases and J lost 2 bases. The CDR3 runs to 14 residues. From germline, CDR1 is SGHTA and CDR2 FQGNSA. The DNA of the CDR3 is TGTGCCAGCGGGCGGGAGACAAAACAAGAGACCCAGTACTTC. It is translated as CASGRETKQETQYF.

The chain is built from TRBV5-1 and TRBJ1-5; D is unclear. The V and J ends lost 4 bases and 0 bases respectively, with 11 bases between them. The CDR3 length is 15 residues. Germline CDR1 is SGHRS and CDR2 is YFSETQ. The CDR3 reads CASSPSGISNQPQHF. As DNA, the CDR3 is TGCGCCAGCAGCCCCTCGGGGATTAGCAATCAGCCCCAGCATTTT.

The chain recombines TRBV7-2 with TRBJ2-1; possibly TRBD2 for D (6 bases). The germline gives CDR1 SGHTA, CDR2 FQGNSA. The length of the CDR3 is 17 residues. Trimming took 7 bases from V and 2 from J, leaving 21 bases between them. The CDR3: CASNPRGADPAYNEQFF. The CDR3 DNA is TGTGCCAGCAACCCTCGCGGGGCGGACCCAGCCTACAATGAGCAGTTCTTC.

The table lists this clone with a count of one. The J gene is TRBJ2-2, the V gene TRBV19, with 8 bases lining up with TRBD2. Per germline, CDR1 LNHDA and CDR2 SQIVND (reference sequence). The CDR3 is made up of 18 amino acids. J lost 4 bases, V lost 0 bases, and 10 bases had no gene match. Here the CDR3 DNA reads TGTGCCAGTAGTATAGATCGGTGGGGCGGGAGGATCACCGGGGAGCTGTTTTTT. This gives the protein CASSIDRWGGRITGELFF.

The chain combines TRBV7-9 with TRBJ2-1; 10 bases match TRBD1. Germline V CDR1 and CDR2: SEHNR, FQNEAQ (reference sequence). The CDR3 totals 15 residues. V lost 5 bases, J lost 8 bases, and 9 bases stayed unmatched. Here the CDR3 reads CASSLTGGAGDEQFF. The CDR3 nucleotides read TGTGCCAGCAGCCTGACAGGGGGCGCAGGGGATGAGCAGTTCTTC.

V gene TRBV2 combines with J gene TRBJ2-7; 9 bases line up with TRBD2. Germline CDR1 reads SNHLY; CDR2 reads FYNNEI. Trimming took 10 bases from V and 1 from J; bases not matched to a gene: 8. The CDR3 runs to 14 residues. The CDR3, as DNA: TGTGCCACCCAACTAGCGGGTAGTTCCTACGAGCAGTACTTC. Translated: CATQLAGSSYEQYF.

This chain uses TRBV13 with TRBJ1-1; 7 bases match TRBD1. The V gene's germline CDR1 is PRHDT and CDR2 FYEKMQ (reference sequence). The CDR3 loop spans 15 amino acids. V lost 5 bases to trimming and J lost 1 base; unmatched junction nucleotides: 7. In nucleotides, the CDR3 is TGTGCCAGCAGCCCCGCCGGGGACAGGAACACTGAAGCTTTCTTT. Translation: CASSPAGDRNTEAFF.

This clone was counted a single time. The chain has TRBV7-2 and TRBJ1-2; 9 bases align to TRBD1. With V trimmed by 7 bases and J by 6 bases, 6 bases remained unmatched. The CDR3 has 13 amino acids. Germline V gene data show CDR1 as SGHTA and CDR2 as FQGNSA. CDR3 coding DNA: TGTGCCAGCAACGAGGGACAGGGCCATGGCTACACCTTC. Its translation: CASNEGQGHGYTF.